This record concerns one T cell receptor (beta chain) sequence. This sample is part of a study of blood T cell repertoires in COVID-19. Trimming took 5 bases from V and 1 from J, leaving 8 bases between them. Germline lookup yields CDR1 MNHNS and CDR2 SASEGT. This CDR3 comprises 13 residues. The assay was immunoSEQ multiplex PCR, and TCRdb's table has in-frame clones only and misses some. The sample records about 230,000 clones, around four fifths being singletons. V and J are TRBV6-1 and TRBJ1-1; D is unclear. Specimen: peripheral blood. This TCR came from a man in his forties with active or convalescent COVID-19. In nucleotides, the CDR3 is TGTGCCAGCAGTACCACAGAGAACACTGAAGCTTTCTTT. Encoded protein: CASSTTENTEAFF.